This entry features one T cell receptor beta chain sequence. Study processing details: Amplifying reference gene primers gave estimates of nucleated cell counts. Assay: immunoSEQ multiplex PCR; the TCRdb copy retains only in-frame clones and omits some. V, J and clone size are taken as reported in that table, and D and trimming were inferred from the DNA itself. The data show 250,000 to 350,000 clones, about 91% seen once. The source of the sample is a study of blood T cell repertoires in COVID-19. Study-wide background: T cells, B-cell-depleted T cells, or PBMCs provided the cDNA or gDNA that served as material.

The V and J ends lost 2 bases and 0 bases respectively, with 4 bases between them. The CDR3 loop spans 13 amino acids. Germline CDR1 is MDHEN and CDR2 is SYDVKM. The TCR comes from a woman in her fifties or sixties with acute or convalescent COVID-19. V usage is TRBV28 and J usage is TRBJ1-1; D gene uncertain. Specimen: peripheral blood. The CDR3 DNA reads TGTGCCAGCAGTTTAGTAGTGAACACTGAAGCTTTCTTT. This encodes CASSLVVNTEAFF.